This paragraph covers one T cell receptor (beta chain) sequence. What it binds is unknown. The record originates from a study of response to subunit inactivated influenza vaccine. Study conclusions and caveats: Authors suggested each seasonal flu vaccination may recruit only limited numbers of new T cells.

TCRdb reanalysed the RT-PCR reads using MiXCR and keeps one entry per CDR3 protein. The table records roughly 650,000 distinct CDR3 sequences, roughly 15% of them present only once. There are 14 residues in the CDR3. The V end was cut by 4 bases, the J end by 1 base, with 10 bases between. The genes are TRBV12-3 or TRBV12-4 and TRBJ2-5; D might be TRBD1 or TRBD2, each matching 5 bases. The input for sequencing was PBMCs from blood, taken 14 to 15 days before vaccination. The origin of this receptor is a man over 45 who received an inactivated influenza vaccine. CDR3 amino acids: CASSYTGAQETQYF. Here the CDR3 DNA reads TGTGCCAGCAGTTATACCGGGGCCCAAGAGACCCAGTACTTC.